This T cell receptor beta chain was profiled in a study of shared clonotypes between healthy human individuals. The study, taken as a whole, reports: Relative to clonotypes present in all four donors, those not shared had lower generation probabilities.

The V end was cut by 3 bases, the J end by 2 bases, with 7 bases between. Germline CDR1 is SQVTM and CDR2 is ANQGSEA. This CDR3 contains 12 residues. As concerns this clone: Its antigen is undetermined.

Cells designated naive CD8 were CD45RO-negative and were positively selected for CCR7, with terminally differentiated effector memory CD45RA+ cells excluded. The test was conducted at deep level. Using immunoSEQ multiplex PCR, the repertoire was profiled, and TCRdb retains in-frame clones only, with some absent. The table lists about 2 million clones, about 95% of them singletons. This clonotype originated in a man between 18 and 35 years old in good health. Sequencing was carried out using naive CD8+ T cells sorted from blood. The V gene is TRBV29-1, the J gene TRBJ1-2; a possible D gene is TRBD1 (5 bases). CDR3 amino acids: CSVDWGNYGYTF. DNA for the CDR3: TGCAGCGTTGACTGGGGCAACTATGGCTACACCTTC.